This T cell receptor beta chain was observed in a study of blood T cell repertoires in COVID-19. The assay was immunoSEQ multiplex PCR, and TCRdb's table has in-frame clones only and misses some. The sample carries about 290,000 clones, around 86% recorded once. CDR3 length equals 13 residues. The V gene lost 4 bases and the J gene lost 9 bases, with 13 bases spanning the gap. CDR1 is SGHVS, CDR2 FQNEAQ, per germline. This rearrangement joins TRBV7-8 to TRBJ1-5; no definite D call. This receptor was taken from a middle-aged woman who had recovered from COVID-19. The sequencing input was peripheral blood. The CDR3, as DNA: TGTGCCAGCAGCTCCCGAGGTGCTACGCCCCAGCATTTT. It is translated as CASSSRGATPQHF.